This T cell receptor beta chain was sequenced in a study of cytomegalovirus exposure and HLA in healthy donors. For the study at large: Genotyping showed less than 85% of 398 donors falling in the Caucasian-associated ancestry cluster.

After removal of 5 bases from V and 0 bases from J, the junction contained 6 bases not matched to a gene. The CDR3 totals 16 residues. From germline, CDR1 is MDHEN and CDR2 SYDVKM. Regarding this clone: Its specificity is unknown.

Study-wide points: Later analysis suggested most CMV-associated TCR beta chains were HLA-restricted. In vitro, a few CMV-associated chains proved specific for CMV antigens.

It was with 60 Vbeta and 13 Jbeta primers that the PCR ran. Authors' methods: Later, an analysis found about 77 million unique TCR beta chains, and around 12 million of these were shared. Measured with immunoSEQ multiplex PCR; TCRdb has only the in-frame clones, and not every one. V and J calls and clone size are those listed in that table; D and trimming were worked out from the DNA. Among over 130,000 clones listed, less than 85% were seen once. Sequenced material: PBMCs. The V and J genes are TRBV28 and TRBJ1-5; 8 nucleotides match TRBD1. The sequence was collected from a man in his fifties in good health and CMV-seropositive. CDR3 nucleotide sequence: TGTGCCAGCAGTCACAGGGGGTGGTATAGCAATCAGCCCCAGCATTTT. This translates into CASSHRGWYSNQPQHF.